The 11 T cell receptor beta chains below all came from one sample that was sequenced in a study of cytomegalovirus exposure and HLA in healthy donors (dated by TCRdb to 2015 to 2018). The library was built by means of the immunoSEQ multiplex PCR assay. The multiplex PCR relied on a mix of 60 forward primers for TCR Vbeta segments and 13 reverse primers for TCR Jbeta segments. In its TCRdb copy, this immuneACCESS table keeps in-frame sequences only and misses some clones. Where compared with another copy, unresolved V genes explain less than half of these, and the others have no known cause. In all, the sample holds about 250,000 clones, and more than 70% of those were seen once. Together, the top ten hold more than 0.45% of the sample. Input material: PBMCs. These receptor sequences come from a boy between 10 and 17 years old in good health and CMV-seronegative.

The rearrangement joins TRBV6-1 to TRBJ2-7; tentative D call: TRBD1 (6 bases). V lost 4 bases and J lost 5, with 18 bases in between. The CDR3 contains 15 residues. Germline V gene sequence: CDR1 MNHNS, CDR2 SASEGT. As DNA, the CDR3 is TGTGCCAGCAGTGTTCGCGACAGGCGGCCCGACGAGCAGTACTTC. It codes for CASSVRDRRPDEQYF.

The chain employs TRBV27 and TRBJ1-6; D is ambiguous. With 3 bases removed from V and 0 bases from J, the gap between germline ends came to 6 bases. The CDR3 loop spans 15 amino acids. Germline loops: CDR1 MNHEY, CDR2 SMNVEV (reference sequence). The CDR3 spells CASSFSSSYNSPLHF. The CDR3, as DNA: TGTGCCAGCAGTTTCTCGAGCTCCTATAATTCACCCCTCCACTTT.

The rearrangement uses TRBV2 and TRBJ2-5; 11 nucleotides agree with TRBD1. This CDR3 comprises 13 residues. The ends lost 6 bases at V and 5 bases at J; junction bases unmatched: 2. Germline CDR1 SNHLY, CDR2 FYNNEI. CDR3 coding DNA: TGTGCCAGCAGGGACAGGGGGCCGGAGACCCAGTACTTC. Its translation is CASRDRGPETQYF.

There are a few counts of this clone. The chain couples TRBV5-6 to TRBJ2-7; weak D call: TRBD1 (5 bases). This CDR3 region has 14 residues. The ends were cut back, 2 bases at V and 1 base at J, with 10 bases in the middle. The germline V gene encodes CDR1 SGHDT and CDR2 YYEEEE. The CDR3: CASSLGQYSYEQYF. The CDR3, as DNA: TGTGCCAGCAGCTTAGGACAATATTCCTACGAGCAGTACTTC.

V is TRBV30 and J is TRBJ1-2; TRBD1 might be the D (5 bases). There are 13 residues in the CDR3. The V gene's germline CDR1 is GTSNPN and CDR2 SVGIG (reference sequence). V lost 0 bases and J lost 3, with 8 bases in between. CDR3 DNA: TGTGCCTGGAGTGTAAGGGGATACTATGGCTACACCTTC. Encoded protein: CAWSVRGYYGYTF.

The V and J genes are TRBV12-5 and TRBJ2-3, with D maybe TRBD2 (6 bases). This CDR3 comprises 14 residues. Germline V lookup: CDR1 LGHNT, CDR2 FRNRAP. V was clipped by 2 bases and J by 5 bases, with 11 bases between them. CDR3 in DNA: TGTGCTAGTGGTTTGAACCGGGAGATAGATACGCAGTATTTT. This translates into CASGLNREIDTQYF.

The chain combines TRBV21-1 with TRBJ2-5; TRBD2 reflects the table's D call only, with no check against the DNA. TRBV21-1 is classified as a pseudogene. The CDR3 contains 14 residues. The CDR3 DNA sequence: TGTGCCAGCAGCACGAGGGTTTCGGGAGAGACCCAGTACTTC. Translation gives CASSTRVSGETQYF.

This chain uses TRBV7-9 with TRBJ1-2, with 8 bases fitting TRBD1. The trim removed 1 base at V and 8 bases at J, leaving 6 bases unmatched. The CDR3 runs to 14 residues. Looked up from germline, CDR1 is SEHNR and CDR2 is FQNEAQ (reference sequence). The CDR3 bases are TGTGCCAGCAGCTTAGTGGCAGGGGGCGACGGCTACACCTTC. Protein: CASSLVAGGDGYTF.

The chain joins TRBV19 to TRBJ1-2; D possibly corresponds to TRBD1 (6 bases). Germline lookup yields CDR1 LNHDA and CDR2 SQIVND (reference sequence). This CDR3 has 14 amino acids. V lost 3 bases to trimming and J lost 7 bases, with 15 bases between them. The CDR3 is CASSITTTGFGYTF. For the CDR3, the DNA is TGTGCCAGTAGTATCACCACCACAGGGTTTGGCTACACCTTC.

The chain employs TRBV7-9 and TRBJ1-2; D perhaps matches TRBD1 (5 bases). This CDR3 has 15 amino acids. Germline CDR1 SEHNR, CDR2 FQNEAQ (reference sequence). Trimming took 2 bases from V and 8 from J, leaving 18 bases between them. The CDR3 DNA sequence: TGTGCCAGCAGCTTAAAGTCCCAGGGTGAAGGAGGCTACACCTTC. Protein: CASSLKSQGEGGYTF.

The chain links TRBV6-1 to TRBJ1-2; 8 nucleotides align to TRBD1. This CDR3 is built from 14 residues. Germline-derived CDR1 and CDR2 are MNHNS and SASEGT. Unmatched junction bases numbered 2, after V lost 1 base and J lost 4 bases. In nucleotides, the CDR3 is TGTGCCAGCAGTGAAGGGACAGGGAGCTATGGCTACACCTTC. Its protein product is CASSEGTGSYGYTF.